The 12 T cell receptor beta chains presented below share a single source sample, sequenced in a study of cytomegalovirus exposure and HLA in healthy donors. Measured with immunoSEQ multiplex PCR; TCRdb has only the in-frame clones, and not every one. The sample has over 100,000 clones; 88% are singletons. The sequenced sample was PBMCs. These receptors all stem from a young woman in good health and CMV-seronegative.

The chain is built from TRBV6-1 and TRBJ1-1, with D possibly matching TRBD1 (5 bases). Trimming took 4 bases from V and 1 from J, leaving 10 bases between them. Germline V gives CDR1 MNHNS, CDR2 SASEGT. The CDR3 sequence is 14 residues long. The CDR3 sequence: CASSGKGPNTEAFF. In nucleotides, the CDR3 is TGTGCCAGCAGTGGAAAGGGGCCGAACACTGAAGCTTTCTTT.

The V and J genes are TRBV6-5 and TRBJ1-1; 8 bases align to TRBD1. The CDR3 totals 15 residues. V dropped 0 bases and J dropped 4; count of bases not matched to a gene: 4. The V gene's germline CDR1 is MNHEY and CDR2 SVGAGI. For the CDR3, the DNA is TGTGCCAGCAGTTACTCTAACAGGGGGACCACTGAAGCTTTCTTT. It yields the protein CASSYSNRGTTEAFF.

The chain couples TRBV2 to TRBJ2-1; the match to TRBD2 covers 7 bases. V was clipped by 8 bases and J by 0 bases; unmatched bases: 7. The germline V gene has CDR1 SNHLY and CDR2 FYNNEI. CDR3 length equals 15 residues. CDR3 sequence: CASQPASGSYNEQFF. DNA for the CDR3: TGTGCCAGCCAACCCGCTAGCGGCTCCTACAATGAGCAGTTCTTC.

The J gene is TRBJ1-2, the V gene TRBV7-2, with 9 bases that match TRBD1. This CDR3 is built from 17 residues. Per the germline V gene, CDR1 is SGHTA and CDR2 is FQGNSA. V trimming: 5 bases; J trimming: 3 bases; junction bases outside the gene matches: 13. The CDR3 region is CASSRHIQGASDYGYTF. The CDR3 region has the DNA TGTGCCAGCAGCCGCCACATACAGGGGGCCTCTGACTATGGCTACACCTTC.

The rearrangement joins TRBV6-1 to TRBJ2-7, with D tentatively TRBD2 (6 bases). V was pared by 6 bases and J by 1 base, with 16 bases between. Germline-derived CDR1 and CDR2 are MNHNS and SASEGT. This CDR3 is 15 amino acids long. The chain's CDR3 is CASRRLDSFSYEQYF. The DNA of the CDR3 is TGTGCCAGCAGGCGACTAGATAGTTTTTCCTACGAGCAGTACTTC.

This clone showed up just once. Written as DNA, the CDR3 is TGCGCCAGCAGCCAAGATTGGCTGATTGTGGCCAACGTCCTGACTTTC. Translating gives CASSQDWLIVANVLTF. This sequence joins TRBV4-3 and TRBJ2-6, with D hard to call. V was shortened by 0 bases and J by 6 bases, with 12 bases between the two germline ends. Germline loops: CDR1 LGHNA, CDR2 YSLEER. The CDR3 contains 16 residues.

CDR3 amino acids: CASSNGPIYNSPLHF. As DNA, the CDR3 is TGTGCCAGCAGCAATGGCCCCATCTATAATTCACCCCTCCACTTT. The chain uses TRBV7-2 and TRBJ1-6; D gene unclear. The CDR3 consists of 15 residues. Between the trimmed V and J ends, which lost 5 bases and 3 bases, there was a span of 11 bases. Germline V gene lookup returns CDR1 SGHTA and CDR2 FQGNSA.

This chain connects TRBV14 to TRBJ1-6; D call uncertain. Trimming shortened V by 1 base and J by 0 bases, and 7 bases separated the two germline ends. The CDR3 has 16 residues. Germline V lookup: CDR1 SGHDN, CDR2 FVKESK. The CDR3 reads CASSQGRSSYNSPLHF. Here the CDR3 DNA reads TGTGCCAGCAGCCAAGGCCGGAGCTCCTATAATTCACCCCTCCACTTT. The full variable domain, its missing parts supplied by reference TRBV14 and TRBJ1-6, is EAGVTQFPSHSVIEKGQTVTLRCDPISGHDNLYWYRRVMGKEIKFLLHFVKESKQDESGMPNNRFLAERTGGTYSTLKVQPAELEDSGVYFCASSQGRSSYNSPLHFGNGTRLTVT.

The chain uses TRBV7-2 and TRBJ2-1, with TRBD1 matching over 8 bases. V lost 5 bases to trimming and J lost 4 bases; unmatched junction nucleotides: 1. Germline V gene sequence: CDR1 SGHTA, CDR2 FQGNSA. This CDR3 contains 13 residues. CDR3 in DNA: TGTGCCAGCAGCCGACAGGGGTACAATGAGCAGTTCTTC. As protein: CASSRQGYNEQFF.

The J gene is TRBJ2-1, the V gene TRBV2; D is ambiguous. Germline lookup yields CDR1 SNHLY and CDR2 FYNNEI. The CDR3 consists of 12 residues. The ends were cut back, 8 bases at V and 13 bases at J, with 18 bases in the middle. The CDR3, as DNA: TGTGCCAGCCAGACACCTCGAAACGCCCAGTTCTTC. This sequence encodes CASQTPRNAQFF.

The genes are TRBV2 and TRBJ2-3, with TRBD2 identical over 10 bases. The V gene end was trimmed by 6 bases and the J gene end by 1 base; junction bases not matched to a gene: 1. Germline CDR1 SNHLY, CDR2 FYNNEI. There are 14 residues in the CDR3. The DNA for the CDR3 is TGTGCCAGCAGAGGACTAGCGGGCACAGATACGCAGTATTTT. It encodes CASRGLAGTDTQYF. Drawing the rest from reference TRBV2 and TRBJ2-3, the complete variable domain is EPEVTQTPSHQVTQMGQEVILRCVPISNHLYFYWYRQILGQKVEFLVSFYNNEISEKSEIFDDQFSVERPDGSNFTLKIRSTKLEDSAMYFCASRGLAGTDTQYFGPGTRLTVL.

J is TRBJ2-5 and V is TRBV7-9, with D tentatively TRBD1 (6 bases). V was cut by 5 bases and J by 4 bases, with 17 bases left in between. This CDR3 is built from 15 residues. Germline CDR1 reads SEHNR; CDR2 reads FQNEAQ (reference sequence). The CDR3 loop reads CASSLRAGGGETQYF. The CDR3, as DNA: TGTGCCAGCAGCCTCCGGGCTGGGGGCGGAGAGACCCAGTACTTC. Full variable domain (remainder filled in from reference TRBV7-9 and TRBJ2-5): DTGVSQNPRHKITKRGQNVTFRCDPISEHNRLYWYRQTLGQGPEFLTYFQNEAQLEKSRLLSDRFSAERPKGSFSTLEIQRTEQGDSAMYLCASSLRAGGGETQYFGPGTRLLVL.